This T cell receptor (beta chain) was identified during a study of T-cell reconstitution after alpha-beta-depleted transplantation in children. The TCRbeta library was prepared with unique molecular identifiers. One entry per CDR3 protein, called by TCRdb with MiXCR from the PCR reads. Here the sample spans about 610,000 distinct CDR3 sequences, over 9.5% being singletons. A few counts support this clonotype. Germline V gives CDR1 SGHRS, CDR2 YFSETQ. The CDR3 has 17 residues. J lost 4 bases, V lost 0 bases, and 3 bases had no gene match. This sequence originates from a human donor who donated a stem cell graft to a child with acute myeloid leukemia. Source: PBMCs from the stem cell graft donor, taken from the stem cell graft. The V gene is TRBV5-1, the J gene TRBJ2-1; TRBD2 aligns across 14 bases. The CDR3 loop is CASSLDGLAGGYNEQFF. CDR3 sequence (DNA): TGCGCCAGCAGCTTGGACGGACTAGCGGGAGGTTACAATGAGCAGTTCTTC.